This T cell receptor (beta chain) was captured in a study of a mutant IDH1 vaccine in newly diagnosed glioma. The overall study: It was radiotherapy, temozolomide, or both that patients received previously, with most receiving both.

The CDR3 has 13 residues. With 3 bases clipped from V and 7 bases from J, the junction kept 5 bases outside the gene matches. CDR1 is SGHDT and CDR2 is YYEEEE in the germline V gene. The time point: baseline, week 1 (first vaccination visit). Stated treatment: pre-vaccination baseline after standard-of-care therapy. TCRdb's copy holds only in-frame clones and misses some; the assay was immunoSEQ multiplex PCR. The sample carries about 63,000 clones, around four fifths recorded once. The sequence came from a young woman with glioma. Some clones in this sample may be carry-over from other donors' samples. This specimen consisted of peripheral blood mononuclear cells (PBMCs), obtained from a glioma patient treated with radiotherapy, temozolomide or both. The chain uses TRBV5-6 and TRBJ2-3; 7 nucleotides agree with TRBD2. The CDR3 loop reads CASSSQAGYTQYF. The CDR3, as DNA: TGTGCCAGCAGCTCTCAAGCGGGATATACGCAGTATTTT.